This T cell receptor beta chain stems from a study of cytomegalovirus exposure and HLA in healthy donors. Worth noting for this clone: Its antigen is not identified. At one of its ends the junction is not consistent with the germline gene, which may arise from a read error.

Points from the study as a whole: With later analysis, a missense DCLRE1C variant became linked to TCR beta V- and J-gene trimming.

A multiplex PCR was run with 60 Vbeta primers and 13 Jbeta primers. Profiling relied on immunoSEQ multiplex PCR, and the TCRdb table lists in-frame clones only, not all of them. The table lists approximately 150,000 clones, more than 75% of them singletons. This CDR3 contains 16 residues. The V gene's germline CDR1 is SEHNR and CDR2 FQNEAQ (reference sequence). This clonotype originated in a woman between 18 and 29 years old in good health and CMV-seropositive. The chain employs TRBV7-9 and TRBJ2-3; D remains unclear. Material: PBMCs. The CDR3 DNA is TGTTCCAGCAGCTTAGTTGTACCGACTAGCACAGATACGCAGTATTTT. Protein: CSSSLVVPTSTDTQYF.